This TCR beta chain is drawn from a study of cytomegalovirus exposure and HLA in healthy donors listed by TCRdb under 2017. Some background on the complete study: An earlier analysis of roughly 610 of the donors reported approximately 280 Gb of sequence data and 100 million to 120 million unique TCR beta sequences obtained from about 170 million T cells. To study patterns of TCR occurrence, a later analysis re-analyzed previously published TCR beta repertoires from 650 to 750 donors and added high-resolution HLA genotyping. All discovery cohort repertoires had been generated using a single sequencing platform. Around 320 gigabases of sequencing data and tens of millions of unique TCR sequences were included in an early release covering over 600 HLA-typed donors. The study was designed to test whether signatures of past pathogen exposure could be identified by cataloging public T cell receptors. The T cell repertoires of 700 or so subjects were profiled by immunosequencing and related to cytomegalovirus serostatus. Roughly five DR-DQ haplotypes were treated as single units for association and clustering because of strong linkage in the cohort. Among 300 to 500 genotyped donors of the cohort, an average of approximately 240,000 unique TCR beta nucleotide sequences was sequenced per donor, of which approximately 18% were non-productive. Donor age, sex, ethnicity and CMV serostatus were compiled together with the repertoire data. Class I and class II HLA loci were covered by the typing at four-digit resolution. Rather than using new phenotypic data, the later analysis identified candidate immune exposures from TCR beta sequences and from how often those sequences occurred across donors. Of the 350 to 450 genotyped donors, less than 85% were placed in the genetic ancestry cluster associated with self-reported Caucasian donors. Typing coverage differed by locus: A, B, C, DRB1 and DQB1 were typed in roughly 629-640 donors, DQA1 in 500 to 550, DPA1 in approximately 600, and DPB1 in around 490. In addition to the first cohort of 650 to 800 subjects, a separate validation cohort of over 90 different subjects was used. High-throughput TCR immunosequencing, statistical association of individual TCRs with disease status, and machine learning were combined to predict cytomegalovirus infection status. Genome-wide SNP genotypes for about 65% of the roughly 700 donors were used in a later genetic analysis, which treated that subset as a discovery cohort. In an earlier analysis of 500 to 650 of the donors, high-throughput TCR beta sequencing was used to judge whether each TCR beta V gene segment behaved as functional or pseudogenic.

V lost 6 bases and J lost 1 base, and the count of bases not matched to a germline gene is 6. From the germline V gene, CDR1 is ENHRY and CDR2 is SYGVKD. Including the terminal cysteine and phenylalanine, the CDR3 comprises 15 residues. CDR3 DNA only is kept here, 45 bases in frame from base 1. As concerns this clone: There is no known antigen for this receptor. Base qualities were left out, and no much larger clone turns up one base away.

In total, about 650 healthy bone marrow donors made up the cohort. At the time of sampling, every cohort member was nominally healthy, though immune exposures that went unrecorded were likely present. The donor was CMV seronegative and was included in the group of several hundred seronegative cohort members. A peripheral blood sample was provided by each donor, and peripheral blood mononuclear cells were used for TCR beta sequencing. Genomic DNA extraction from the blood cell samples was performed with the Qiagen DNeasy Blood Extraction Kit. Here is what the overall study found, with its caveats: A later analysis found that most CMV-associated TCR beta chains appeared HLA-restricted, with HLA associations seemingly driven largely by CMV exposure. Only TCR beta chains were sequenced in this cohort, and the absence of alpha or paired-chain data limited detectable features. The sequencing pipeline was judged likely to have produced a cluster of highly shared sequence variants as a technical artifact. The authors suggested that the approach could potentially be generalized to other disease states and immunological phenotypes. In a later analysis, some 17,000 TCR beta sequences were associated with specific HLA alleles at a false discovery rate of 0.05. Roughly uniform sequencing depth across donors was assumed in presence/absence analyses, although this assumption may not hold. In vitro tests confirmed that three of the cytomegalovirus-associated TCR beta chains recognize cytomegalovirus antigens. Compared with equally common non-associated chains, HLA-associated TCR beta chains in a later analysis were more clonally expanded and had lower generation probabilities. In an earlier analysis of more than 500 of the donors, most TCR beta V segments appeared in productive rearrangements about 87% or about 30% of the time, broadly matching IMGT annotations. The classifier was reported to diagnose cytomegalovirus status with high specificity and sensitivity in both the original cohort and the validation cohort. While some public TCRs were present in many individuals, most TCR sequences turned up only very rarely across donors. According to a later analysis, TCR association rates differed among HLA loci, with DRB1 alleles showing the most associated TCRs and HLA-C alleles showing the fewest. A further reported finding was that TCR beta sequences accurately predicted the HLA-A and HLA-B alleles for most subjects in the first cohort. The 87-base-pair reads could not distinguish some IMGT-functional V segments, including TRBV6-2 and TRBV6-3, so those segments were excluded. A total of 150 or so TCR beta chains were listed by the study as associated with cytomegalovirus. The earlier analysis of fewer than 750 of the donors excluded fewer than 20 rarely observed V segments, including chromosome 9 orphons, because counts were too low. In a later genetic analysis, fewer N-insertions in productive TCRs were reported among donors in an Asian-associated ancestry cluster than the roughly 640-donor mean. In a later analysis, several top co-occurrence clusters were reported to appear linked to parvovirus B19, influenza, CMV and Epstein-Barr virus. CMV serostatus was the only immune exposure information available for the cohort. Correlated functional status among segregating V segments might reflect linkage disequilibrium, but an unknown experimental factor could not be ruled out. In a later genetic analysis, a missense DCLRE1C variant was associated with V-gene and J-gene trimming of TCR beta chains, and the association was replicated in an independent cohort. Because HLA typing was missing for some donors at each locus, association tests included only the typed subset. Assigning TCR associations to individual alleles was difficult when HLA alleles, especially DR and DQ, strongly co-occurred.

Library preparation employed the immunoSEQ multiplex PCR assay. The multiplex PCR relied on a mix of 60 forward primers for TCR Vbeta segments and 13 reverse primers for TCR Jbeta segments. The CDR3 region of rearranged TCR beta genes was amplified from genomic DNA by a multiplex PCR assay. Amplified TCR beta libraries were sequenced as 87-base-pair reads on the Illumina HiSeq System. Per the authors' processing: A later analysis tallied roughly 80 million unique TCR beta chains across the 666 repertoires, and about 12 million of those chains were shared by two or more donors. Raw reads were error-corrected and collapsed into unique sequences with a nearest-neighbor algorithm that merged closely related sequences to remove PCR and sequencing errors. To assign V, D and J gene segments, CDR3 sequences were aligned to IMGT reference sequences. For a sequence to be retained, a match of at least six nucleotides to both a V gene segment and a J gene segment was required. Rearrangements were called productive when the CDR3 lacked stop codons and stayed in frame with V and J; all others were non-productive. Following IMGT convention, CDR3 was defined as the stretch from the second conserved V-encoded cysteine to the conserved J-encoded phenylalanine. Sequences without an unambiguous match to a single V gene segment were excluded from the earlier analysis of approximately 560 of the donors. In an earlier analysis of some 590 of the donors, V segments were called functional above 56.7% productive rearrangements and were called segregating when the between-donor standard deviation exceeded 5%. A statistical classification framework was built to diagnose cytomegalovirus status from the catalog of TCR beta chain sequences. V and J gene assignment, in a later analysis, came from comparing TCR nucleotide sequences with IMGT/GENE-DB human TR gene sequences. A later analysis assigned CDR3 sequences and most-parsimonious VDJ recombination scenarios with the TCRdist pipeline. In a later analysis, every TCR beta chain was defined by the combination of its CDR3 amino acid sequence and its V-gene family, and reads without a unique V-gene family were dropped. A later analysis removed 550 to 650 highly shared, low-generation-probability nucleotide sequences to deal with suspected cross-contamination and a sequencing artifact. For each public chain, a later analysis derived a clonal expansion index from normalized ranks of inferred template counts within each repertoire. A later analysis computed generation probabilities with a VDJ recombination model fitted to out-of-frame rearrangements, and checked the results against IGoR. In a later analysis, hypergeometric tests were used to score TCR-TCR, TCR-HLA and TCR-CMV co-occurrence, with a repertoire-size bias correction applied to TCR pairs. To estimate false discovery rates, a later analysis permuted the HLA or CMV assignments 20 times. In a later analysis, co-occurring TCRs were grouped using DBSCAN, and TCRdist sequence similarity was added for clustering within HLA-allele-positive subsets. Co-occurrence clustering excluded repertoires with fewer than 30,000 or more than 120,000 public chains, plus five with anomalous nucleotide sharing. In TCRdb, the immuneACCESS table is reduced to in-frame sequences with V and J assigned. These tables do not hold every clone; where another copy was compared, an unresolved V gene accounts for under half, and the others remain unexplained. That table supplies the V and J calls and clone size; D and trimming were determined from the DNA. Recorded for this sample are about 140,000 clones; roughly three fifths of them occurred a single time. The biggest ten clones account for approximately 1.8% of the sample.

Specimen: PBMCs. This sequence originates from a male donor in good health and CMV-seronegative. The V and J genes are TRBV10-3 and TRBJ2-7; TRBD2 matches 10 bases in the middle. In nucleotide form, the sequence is TGTGCCATCAGCCCTCTAGCGGGGGCTTCCTACGAGCAGTACTTC. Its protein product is CAISPLAGASYEQYF.